Following are 2 T cell receptor beta chains from one sample sequenced in a study of blood T cell repertoires in COVID-19. Assay used: immunoSEQ multiplex PCR; TCRdb lists only in-frame clones, some missing. The table has some 170,000 clones, roughly 80% seen once. Sequencing was performed on peripheral blood. Source of these receptors: a woman aged 70-85 years with acute or convalescent COVID-19.

This clone was found a few times. V gene TRBV7-9 combines with J gene TRBJ1-2; TRBD1 matches 8 bases. This CDR3 has 15 residues. Germline-derived CDR1 and CDR2 are SEHNR and FQNEAQ (reference sequence). V dropped 5 bases and J dropped 4; count of bases not matched to a gene: 9. Written as DNA, the CDR3 is TGTGCCAGCAGCACGTGGGACAGGATCGGCTATGGCTACACCTTC. Translated, it gives CASSTWDRIGYGYTF.

The CDR3 spells CASSETSGITYEQYF. In DNA, the CDR3 is TGTGCCAGCAGCGAGACTAGCGGAATTACCTACGAGCAGTACTTC. This chain uses TRBV2 with TRBJ2-7, with 9 bases that match TRBD2. The CDR3 is made up of 15 amino acids. Germline CDR1 and CDR2: SNHLY and FYNNEI. The V and J ends lost 6 bases and 2 bases, in that order; junction bases with no gene match: 8.